This section outlines one T cell receptor beta chain sequence together with its context. A few counts support this clonotype. No antigen is known for it. There are no base qualities to consult, and no much larger clone falls within one base. These data come from a study of T cells in Graves' hyperthyroidism and ophthalmopathy (dated by TCRdb to between 2019 and 2020). Regarding the complete study: Peripheral blood was collected at initial diagnosis, before any treatment. TCR V-J signatures able to tell the groups apart were searched for in a discovery cohort of 90 to 100 patients, of whom more than 40 had Graves' ophthalmopathy and 57 had stable Graves' hyperthyroidism. An independent validation cohort of 18 to 20 hyperthyroidism patients and roughly 16 patients who later progressed to ophthalmopathy tested prospective prediction of ophthalmopathy. The 100 or so discovery patients were divided at random into training and test sets in a 7:3 ratio. In several Graves' hyperthyroidism patients, the study also compared T-cell repertoires from thyroid tissue with T-cell repertoires from blood. Following sampling, methimazole starting at 30 mg daily was given to hyperthyroidism patients, and high-dose intravenous methylprednisolone was given to ophthalmopathy patients. According to the paper, TCR Vbeta CDR3 sequencing was carried out on 135 peripheral blood samples, which came from 40 to 45 ophthalmopathy, around 75 hyperthyroidism and approximately 17 progressor patients.

Hyperthyroidism patients were newly diagnosed, with disease duration under 2 months, and aged 18 to 65 years. The study excluded patients with uncontrolled infections, other autoimmune diseases, pregnancy or lactation. Diagnoses were based on clinical symptoms, serum thyroxine and TRAb, thyroid ultrasound and orbital computed tomography. Blood from progressor patients was drawn when they were first diagnosed with hyperthyroidism, before any ophthalmopathy symptoms appeared. PBMCs were separated from 7.5 to 10 ml of fresh peripheral blood using Ficoll-Paque density gradient centrifugation. Progressor patients were first diagnosed with Graves' hyperthyroidism and then developed ophthalmopathy during follow-up. Total RNA was extracted using Trizol reagent, and RNA quality was assessed on an Agilent 2100 Bioanalyzer. The research as a whole found: No statistical method was used to fix the sample size in advance, and group allocation was not hidden from the investigators. In cross-validation, a model built on a 13 V-J signature told ophthalmopathy apart from stable hyperthyroidism with less than 90% sensitivity and approximately 81% specificity, and in testing the same model reached 80%/75%. In validation, progression to ophthalmopathy was predicted by the model with 70.59% sensitivity and 72.22% specificity, a median of approximately 6.5 months before onset. Most expanded thyroid clonotypes (frequency above 0.001) were also found in blood, which suggests that blood repertoires may mirror thyroid immune responses.

The TCR beta CDR3 regions were amplified from RNA transcripts. A first-round RT-PCR of the TCR CDR3 used the HTBI primer set with the Qiagen OneStep RT-PCR kit. Libraries were constructed in a second round of multiplex PCR, after which size selection and purification were carried out. Libraries were sequenced paired-end with 100 bp reads on an Illumina HiSeq2000. The study's processing was this. SOAPnuke was used to process the raw data, with reads discarded if the reads contained adapters or uncalled bases, had a mean Phred below 15, or lacked an exact constant-primer or identifier match. COPE v1.2.5 was used to merge high-quality paired reads, and clonotypes were defined as unique nucleotide sequences. MiTCR v1.1 was used to align the clonotypes against IMGT TRBV, TRBD and TRBJ reference segments. The analysis was restricted to V-J combinations with a frequency above 0.0001, which together covered 99.2% of the repertoires. The TCS score was defined as F50 (clonal expansion) divided by E x V (chaos), with BLOSUM62-based TCRdist calculated between CDR3 peptides within each V-J. Welch's t-statistics and random forest reduced 500 to 550 V-J features to 13, which were used in a naive Bayes classifier (R e1071). Through fastp at Q25 and MiXCR, TCRdb rebuilt clones from the public reads, retaining in-frame beta chains. Rows are unified per CDR3 protein, each entry keeping the most common DNA and genes. These V and J calls are TCRdb output, not the study's own analysis. The sample profile shows hundreds of thousands of distinct CDR3 sequences; around 20% of them were found once. In total, the top ten clones hold over 15% of the sample.

Sequenced: blood. The TCR originated in a woman in her forties or fifties with Graves' hyperthyroidism that later progressed to Graves' ophthalmopathy.

The CDR3 protein is CASSSPPRDRIGYTF. Here is the DNA: TGTGCCAGCAGCTCACCCCCCAGAGACAGGATTGGCTACACCTTC. The V and J genes are TRBV9 and TRBJ1-2; TRBD1 might be the D gene, on 6 matching bases. The CDR3 starts with the cysteine, ends with the phenylalanine, and has 15 residues. Only the CDR3 part of the read is kept: 45 bases, read in frame from the first base. CDR1 is given as SGDLS and CDR2 as YYNGEE, both from the germline V gene. V gives up 4 bases and J gives up 7 bases, and the segment between their germline ends measures 20 bases.